This TCR beta chain originates from a study of a mutant IDH1 vaccine in newly diagnosed glioma. General observations from the study: Vaccine-induced immune responses were detected in roughly 93% of patients.

The time point was: week 23, last vaccination. All doses held 300 ug of mutant IDH1 20-mer peptide, with topical imiquimod. Tumors from donors were new WHO grade 3 or 4 IDH1-mutant astrocytomas with ATRX loss. CDR3 size: 16 residues. The germline V gene has CDR1 SGHAT and CDR2 FQNNGV. V gave up 1 base and J gave up 0 bases; unmatched junction bases: 4. Repertoires were generated with immunoSEQ multiplex PCR, while TCRdb's copy carries only in-frame clones and drops some. This table has approximately 66,000 clones, under 90% appearing once. A note on this clone: What it binds is unknown.

This sequence was found in a man younger than 35 with glioma. The input for sequencing was PBMCs, taken from a glioma patient whose treatment included an IDH1 peptide vaccine. The chain recombines TRBV11-2 with TRBJ2-3; 7 bases line up with TRBD1. The CDR3 here is CASSLATGLSTDTQYF. CDR3 nucleotide sequence: TGTGCCAGCAGCTTAGCGACAGGGCTTAGCACAGATACGCAGTATTTT.